Listed below are T cell receptor beta chains from one sample, sequenced in a study of T-cell memory formation after mild COVID-19. TCRdb reprocessed the 5' RACE reads via MiXCR and lists one record per CDR3 protein. The repertoire has around 370,000 distinct CDR3 sequences, under 25% of them found once; the top ten carry around 13%. Sequenced sample: PBMCs or a T cell subset sorted from them (not recorded which). All receptors come from an adult woman who had mild COVID-19 (a few samples of this study predate the infection). Cell type and time point are not known. CDR3s include the opening cysteine and the closing phenylalanine or tryptophan. The D gene is left open where the match is weak. Not every row has a clone size; where given, it reads once, few, many or a size class.

D gene	V gene	J gene	clone size	CDR3 DNA	CDR3 protein
-	TRBV11-1	TRBJ2-1	few	TGTGCCAGCAGCTTAGTGGACGTTTACAATGAGCAGTTCTTC	CASSLVDVYNEQFF
TRBD2	TRBV12-3/TRBV12-4	TRBJ2-4	-	TGTGCCAGCAGTCCCCACGCGGGACTAGCGAGAGCCAAAAACATTCAGTACTTC	CASSPHAGLARAKNIQYF
TRBD2	TRBV15	TRBJ2-1	few	TGTGCCACCAGCAGAGATCGAGGGACTACCTACAATGAGCAGTTCTTC	CATSRDRGTTYNEQFF
TRBD1	TRBV4-2	TRBJ1-1	-	TGTGCCAGCAGCCCTCGGGACAGGGGGGGCACTGAAGCTTTCTTT	CASSPRDRGGTEAFF
-	TRBV28	TRBJ2-6	many	TGTGCCAGCAGCACCGACTTCATGATCTGGGGGGCCAACGTCCTGACTTTC	CASSTDFMIWGANVLTF
-	TRBV18	TRBJ2-7	few	TGTGCCAGCTCGCCTCGTCTGGAGAGCGCCTACGAGCAGTACTTC	CASSPRLESAYEQYF
-	TRBV7-7	TRBJ2-3	many	TGTGCTAGCAGCCGCAGGCCCTTTAGCACAGATACGCAGTATTTT	CASSRRPFSTDTQYF
TRBD2	TRBV7-3	TRBJ2-5	few	TGTGCCAGCACGATGGGGGGGAGGCCCCTCCAAGAGACCCAGTACTTC	CASTMGGRPLQETQYF
TRBD1	TRBV7-9	TRBJ2-7	-	TGTGCCAGCAGCCCAAGGACAGGGGGCGACGAGCAGTACTTC	CASSPRTGGDEQYF
TRBD2	TRBV3-1	TRBJ2-1	-	TGTGCCAGCAGCCAAGGAGCGGGGGGCAATGAGCAGTTCTTC	CASSQGAGGNEQFF
-	TRBV25-1	TRBJ1-4	few	TGTGCCAGCAGTGAGCCCGGGGAAAAACTGTTTTTT	CASSEPGEKLFF
TRBD1	TRBV20-1	TRBJ2-7	few	TGCAGTGCTAGAACAGGGGCCTCCTACGAGCAGTACTTC	CSARTGASYEQYF
-	TRBV7-6	TRBJ2-3	few	TGTGCCAGCAGCTCGCCTGACGGGGGCACAGATACGCAGTATTTT	CASSSPDGGTDTQYF
-	TRBV3-1	TRBJ2-7	-	TGTGCCAGCAGCCCTAGGGGGGCGGACTACGAGCAGTACTTC	CASSPRGADYEQYF
-	TRBV2	TRBJ2-5	-	TGTGCCAGCGGAGACGAGGGGCGACAAGAGACCCAGTACTTC	CASGDEGRQETQYF
-	TRBV6-5	TRBJ2-6	-	TGTGCCAGCCGGCAGGGGTTCTCTGGGGCCAACGTCCTGACTTTC	CASRQGFSGANVLTF
-	TRBV6-5	TRBJ2-3	-	TGTGCCAGCAGTTACCAATGGAAGGGGGCGCAGTATTTT	CASSYQWKGAQYF
-	TRBV5-1	TRBJ2-6	-	TGCGCCAGCAGCTTGGCCGAAAGCTCTGGGGCCAACGTCCTGACTTTC	CASSLAESSGANVLTF
-	TRBV10-3	TRBJ1-5	-	TGTGCCATCAGTGTTTCCGACAGAAATCAGCCCCAGCATTTT	CAISVSDRNQPQHF
TRBD1	TRBV4-3	TRBJ2-7	few	TGCGCCAGCAGCCCTAGGGACAGGGGAAGCCACGAGCAGTACTTC	CASSPRDRGSHEQYF
TRBD1	TRBV5-1	TRBJ2-7	few	TGCGCCAGCAGCTCCTCACGGACAGGGCGCTACGAGCAGTACTTC	CASSSSRTGRYEQYF
-	TRBV27	TRBJ2-3	-	TGTGCCAGCAGCTTAGGCTTCGCAACTAGCACAGATACGCAGTATTTT	CASSLGFATSTDTQYF
TRBD2	TRBV7-6	TRBJ2-1	few	TGTGCCAGCAGCGGACTAGCGAAAGACTACAATGAGCAGTTCTTC	CASSGLAKDYNEQFF
-	TRBV19	TRBJ2-7	-	TGTGCCAGTAACCCGAGCTGGAGCTCCTACGAGCAGTACTTC	CASNPSWSSYEQYF
-	TRBV4-1	TRBJ1-2	-	TGCGCCAGCAGCCAAGCTGGGGGCGGCTACACCTTC	CASSQAGGGYTF
-	TRBV7-9	TRBJ2-1	-	TGTGCCAGCTGTGGCGGCGGATCCTACAATGAGCAGTTCTTC	CASCGGGSYNEQFF
TRBD1	TRBV5-6	TRBJ2-1	few	TGTGCCAGCAGCACCGGGACAGGGTTCGTGCAGTTCTTC	CASSTGTGFVQFF
TRBD1	TRBV7-9	TRBJ2-3	few	TGTGCCAGCAGCTTAGCAGGGGGCGAATTCCAAGCACTCACAGATACGCAGTATTTT	CASSLAGGEFQALTDTQYF
-	TRBV24-1	TRBJ2-1	few	TGTGCCACCAGTGATGTCGGCTATGAGCAGTTCTTC	CATSDVGYEQFF
-	TRBV20-1	TRBJ2-1	-	TGCAGTGCCCCCCCAGGGGTCCTGTCCTACAATGAGCAGTTCTTC	CSAPPGVLSYNEQFF
-	TRBV5-1	TRBJ2-7	few	TGCGCCAGCAGCGCGGGACAGAAGGACGAGCAGTACTTC	CASSAGQKDEQYF
TRBD1	TRBV12-3/TRBV12-4	TRBJ1-5	many	TGTGCCAGCAGTTTGACAGGGGGCTTAGGACCCCAGCATTTT	CASSLTGGLGPQHF
-	TRBV7-9	TRBJ1-1	few	TGTGCCAGCAGCTTAGGGACGAACACTGAAGCTTTCTTT	CASSLGTNTEAFF
TRBD2	TRBV20-1	TRBJ2-7	many	TGCAGTGCTAGAGATCGTCTAGCGGGGCAACATTCCTACGAGCAGTACTTC	CSARDRLAGQHSYEQYF
-	TRBV12-3/TRBV12-4	TRBJ1-1	once	TGTGCCAGCAGTTTTCCCGCGAGCGCAACCCCTGAAGCTTTCTTT	CASSFPASATPEAFF
-	TRBV7-6	TRBJ2-5	few	TGTGCCAGCAGCTTTCTGGGACAACCCCAAGAGACCCAGTACTTC	CASSFLGQPQETQYF
-	TRBV6-6	TRBJ1-1	-	TGTGCCAGCAGTAGAACAGGGTCCCGGGCGAACACTGAAGCTTTCTTT	CASSRTGSRANTEAFF
TRBD2	TRBV12-3/TRBV12-4	TRBJ2-3	-	TGTGCCAGCAGTGGCGGGACTAGAAAGGGCACAGATACGCAGTATTTT	CASSGGTRKGTDTQYF
TRBD1	TRBV20-1	TRBJ2-2	once	TGCAGTGCTGTGACAGGGCGGAACACCGGGGAGCTGTTTTTT	CSAVTGRNTGELFF
-	TRBV3-1	TRBJ2-2	few	TGTGCCAGCAGCCAAGTTGCGAAGGAGCTGTTTTTT	CASSQVAKELFF
TRBD2	TRBV5-1	TRBJ2-1	-	TGCGCCACCGGACTAGCGGGAGGGGGAAATGAGCAGTTCTTC	CATGLAGGGNEQFF
-	TRBV7-3	TRBJ2-2	few	TGTGCCAGCAGCGTCGCGAACACCGGGGAGCTGTTTTTT	CASSVANTGELFF
TRBD1	TRBV19	TRBJ1-5	many	TGTGCCACCAACTTCGGACAGGCTCAATGGCCCCAGCATTTT	CATNFGQAQWPQHF
TRBD1	TRBV5-1	TRBJ1-1	few	TGCGCCAGCAGCTTGAACCCCCGGGACAGGGCCCCGAACACTGAAGCTTTCTTT	CASSLNPRDRAPNTEAFF
-	TRBV15	TRBJ2-1	-	TGTGCCACCAGCAGAGGGGGGACGCCTTACAATGAGCAGTTCTTC	CATSRGGTPYNEQFF
TRBD2	TRBV19	TRBJ2-5	-	TGTGCCAGTAGTGGGACTAGCGGGAGCCTAGAGACCCAGTACTTC	CASSGTSGSLETQYF
-	TRBV20-1	TRBJ2-5	few	TGCAGTGCGTCTACAGGGACTCACCAAGAGACCCAGTACTTC	CSASTGTHQETQYF